This section outlines one T cell receptor beta chain sequence together with its context. Its antigen is not identified. The data derive from a study of T-cell memory formation after mild COVID-19. Study-level findings and limits: The main location of contracting CD4+ clones was CM and EM, and that of contracting CD8+ clones was EMRA.

From 5'RACE with constant-segment primers came TCR alpha and TCR beta cDNA libraries that carried sample barcodes and UMIs. MiXCR was run by TCRdb on the 5' RACE reads, yielding one entry per CDR3 protein. The table shows under 600,000 distinct CDR3 sequences, with roughly 22% occurring only once. The CDR3 covers 14 residues. CDR1 is LGHNA, CDR2 YNFKEQ, per germline. The V end lost 1 base, the J end lost 7 bases, and 13 bases lay between the germline ends. The rearrangement joins TRBV4-2 to TRBJ1-2, with D possibly matching TRBD1 (5 bases). The sequence came from an adult woman who had mild COVID-19 (a few samples of this study predate the infection). Cell type and time point are not known. The sequenced sample was PBMCs or a T cell subset sorted from them (not recorded which). The CDR3 coding sequence is TGTGCCAGCAGCCAAGTGGAGGCAGGGCTTGGCTACACCTTC. As protein: CASSQVEAGLGYTF.